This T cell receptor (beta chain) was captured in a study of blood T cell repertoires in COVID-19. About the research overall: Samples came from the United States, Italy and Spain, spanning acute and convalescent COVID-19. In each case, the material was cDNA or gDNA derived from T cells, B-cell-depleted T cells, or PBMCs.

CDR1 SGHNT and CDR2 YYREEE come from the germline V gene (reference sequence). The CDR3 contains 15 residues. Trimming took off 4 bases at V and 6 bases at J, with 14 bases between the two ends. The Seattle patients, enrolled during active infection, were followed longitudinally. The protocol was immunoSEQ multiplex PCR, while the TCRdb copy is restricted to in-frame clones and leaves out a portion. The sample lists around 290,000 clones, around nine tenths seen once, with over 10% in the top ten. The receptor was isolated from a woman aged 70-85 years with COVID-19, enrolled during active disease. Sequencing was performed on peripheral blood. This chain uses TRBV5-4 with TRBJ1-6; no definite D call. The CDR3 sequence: CASSPPGNTNSPLHF. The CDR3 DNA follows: TGTGCCAGCAGCCCCCCGGGGAATACTAATTCACCCCTCCACTTT.